These T cell receptor beta chains were read from a single sample in a study of OX40 agonist ivuxolimab in advanced cancers. The table came from immunoSEQ multiplex PCR; TCRdb's copy has only in-frame clones and leaves some out. The sample contains about 45,000 clones, around four fifths of which appear only once. The sample here was CD4+ or CD8+ T cells sorted from blood, taken in a trial of the OX40 agonist ivuxolimab. Receptors originate from an adult with an advanced solid tumor such as melanoma, head and neck, liver or kidney cancer. Each CDR3 is given with its conserved first and last residue. Fields, in order: J gene, clone size, D gene, CDR3 length, V gene, CDR3 protein, CDR3 DNA. A D gene is named only where the DNA matches it firmly. The size entry is marked missing in some rows and otherwise reads once, few, many or a size class.

J: TRBJ2-5; size: -; D: -; length: 14; V: TRBV9; CDR3: CASSGGGLQETQYF; DNA: TGTGCCAGCAGCGGCGGGGGCCTCCAAGAGACCCAGTACTTC
J: TRBJ1-1; size: few; D: -; length: 13; V: TRBV10-3; CDR3: CAISPGPLSEAFF; DNA: TGTGCCATCAGCCCCGGGCCGTTATCTGAAGCTTTCTTT
J: TRBJ2-5; size: few; D: TRBD2; length: 16; V: TRBV4-3; CDR3: CASSQVERGVQETQYF; DNA: TGCGCCAGCAGCCAAGTGGAGCGGGGGGTTCAAGAGACCCAGTACTTC
J: TRBJ2-3; size: -; D: -; length: 15; V: TRBV4-3; CDR3: CASSQDETSTDTQYF; DNA: TGCGCCAGCAGCCAAGACGAGACTAGCACAGATACGCAGTATTTT
J: TRBJ1-3; size: -; D: -; length: 19; V: TRBV13; CDR3: CASSSIGTFVSDSGNTIYF; DNA: TGTGCCAGCAGCTCAATCGGGACTTTTGTGAGCGACTCTGGAAACACCATATATTTT
J: TRBJ2-7; size: -; D: TRBD1; length: 15; V: TRBV5-8; CDR3: CASSLVWTGAHEQYF; DNA: TGTGCCAGCAGCTTGGTATGGACAGGGGCCCACGAGCAGTACTTC
J: TRBJ1-5; size: -; D: -; length: 15; V: TRBV28; CDR3: CASSLNTGGGQPQHF; DNA: TGTGCCAGCAGCCTCAATACGGGCGGCGGTCAGCCCCAGCATTTT
J: TRBJ1-1; size: -; D: -; length: 14; V: TRBV7-9; CDR3: CASSSRRTNTEAFF; DNA: TGTGCCAGCAGCTCAAGACGGACGAACACTGAAGCTTTCTTT
J: TRBJ2-7; size: -; D: TRBD2; length: 16; V: TRBV28; CDR3: CASSSSGTSGLYEQYF; DNA: TGTGCCAGCAGTTCCTCCGGGACTAGCGGACTGTACGAGCAGTACTTC
J: TRBJ2-5; size: -; D: TRBD1; length: 15; V: TRBV7-7; CDR3: CASSLFRGSLETQYF; DNA: TGTGCCAGCAGCTTATTCAGGGGGAGTCTGGAGACCCAGTACTTC